This T cell receptor beta chain was obtained from a study of blood T cell repertoires in COVID-19. Whole-study context: The samples span acute and convalescent COVID-19 from the United States, Italy and Spain. The analysed material was cDNA or gDNA that came from T cells, B-cell-depleted T cells, or PBMCs.

The V gene lost 1 base and the J gene lost 0 bases, with 10 bases spanning the gap. Germline CDR1 KGHSH, CDR2 LQKENI. The CDR3 contains 16 residues. The authors' processing: Estimates of nucleated cell counts were drawn from the amplification of reference gene primers. Sequencing was performed with immunoSEQ multiplex PCR; in TCRdb, only in-frame clones are kept and a portion is missing. Clone size and the V and J calls come from that table; the DNA yielded D and trimming. The sample consists of roughly 70,000 clones, 75% to 80% of them appearing once. The TCR originated in a woman aged 55-70 years with acute or convalescent COVID-19. Sequencing used peripheral blood. The V call is TRBV18, the J call TRBJ1-3; no definite D call. The CDR3 region has the DNA TGTGCCAGCTCACCACTTACACCCCGCTCTGGAAACACCATATATTTT. The encoded protein is CASSPLTPRSGNTIYF.